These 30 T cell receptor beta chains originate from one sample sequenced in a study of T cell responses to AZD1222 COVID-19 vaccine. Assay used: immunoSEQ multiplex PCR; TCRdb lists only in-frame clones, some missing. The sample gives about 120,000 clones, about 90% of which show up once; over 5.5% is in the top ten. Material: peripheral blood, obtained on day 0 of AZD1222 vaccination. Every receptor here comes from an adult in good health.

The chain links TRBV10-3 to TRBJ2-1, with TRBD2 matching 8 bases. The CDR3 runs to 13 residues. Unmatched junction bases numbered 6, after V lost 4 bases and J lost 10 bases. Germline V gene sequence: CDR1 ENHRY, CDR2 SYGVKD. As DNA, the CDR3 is TGTGCCATCAGTGTGAGCGGGAGAGTGGAGCAGTTCTTC. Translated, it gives CAISVSGRVEQFF.

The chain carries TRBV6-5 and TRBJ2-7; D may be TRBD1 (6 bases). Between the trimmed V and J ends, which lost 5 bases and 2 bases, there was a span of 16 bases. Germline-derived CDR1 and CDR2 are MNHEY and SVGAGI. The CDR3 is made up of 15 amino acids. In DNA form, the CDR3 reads TGTGCCAGCAGTAAAACCGGGACAATAACCTACGAGCAGTACTTC. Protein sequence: CASSKTGTITYEQYF.

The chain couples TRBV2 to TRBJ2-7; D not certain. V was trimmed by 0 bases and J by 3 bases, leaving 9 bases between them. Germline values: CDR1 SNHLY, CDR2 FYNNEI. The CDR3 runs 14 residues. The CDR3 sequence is CASSEALTIYEQYF. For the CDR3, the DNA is TGTGCCAGCAGTGAAGCGCTTACAATCTACGAGCAGTACTTC.

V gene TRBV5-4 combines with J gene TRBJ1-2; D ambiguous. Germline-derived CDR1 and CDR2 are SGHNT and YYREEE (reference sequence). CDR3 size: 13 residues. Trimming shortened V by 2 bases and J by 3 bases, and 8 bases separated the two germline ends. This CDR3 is CASSFMAYYGYTF. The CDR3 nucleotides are TGTGCCAGCAGCTTTATGGCATACTATGGCTACACCTTC.

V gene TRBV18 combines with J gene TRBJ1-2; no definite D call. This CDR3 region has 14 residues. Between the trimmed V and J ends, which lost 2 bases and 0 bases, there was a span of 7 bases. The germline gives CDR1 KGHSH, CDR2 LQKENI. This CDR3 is CASSPLESNYGYTF. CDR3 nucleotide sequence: TGTGCCAGCTCACCATTAGAATCTAACTATGGCTACACCTTC.

CDR3: CASSTSDRGNTEAFF. CDR3 coding DNA: TGTGCCAGTAGTACCTCAGACAGGGGGAACACTGAAGCTTTCTTT. The V gene is TRBV19, the J gene TRBJ1-1; 8 bases are a match to TRBD1. The CDR3 runs to 15 residues. From germline, CDR1 is LNHDA and CDR2 SQIVND (reference sequence). V was pared by 4 bases and J by 1 base, with 5 bases of the junction left unmatched.

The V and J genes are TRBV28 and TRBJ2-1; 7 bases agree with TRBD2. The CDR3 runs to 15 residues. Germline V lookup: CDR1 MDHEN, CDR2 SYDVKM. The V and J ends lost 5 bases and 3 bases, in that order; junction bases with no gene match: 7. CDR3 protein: CASSPGTTNYNEQFF. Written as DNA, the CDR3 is TGTGCCAGCAGTCCCGGGACTACGAACTACAATGAGCAGTTCTTC.

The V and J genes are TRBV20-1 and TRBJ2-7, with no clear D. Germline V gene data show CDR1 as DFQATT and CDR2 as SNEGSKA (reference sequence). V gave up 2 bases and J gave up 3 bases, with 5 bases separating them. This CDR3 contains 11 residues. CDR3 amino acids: CSARIDYEQYF. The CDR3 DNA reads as TGCAGTGCTAGAATTGACTACGAGCAGTACTTC.

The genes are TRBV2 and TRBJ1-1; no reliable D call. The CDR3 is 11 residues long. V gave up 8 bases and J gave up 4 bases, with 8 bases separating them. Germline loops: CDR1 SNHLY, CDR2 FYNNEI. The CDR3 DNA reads TGTGCCAGCCGCCCGAGCACTGAAGCTTTCTTT. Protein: CASRPSTEAFF.

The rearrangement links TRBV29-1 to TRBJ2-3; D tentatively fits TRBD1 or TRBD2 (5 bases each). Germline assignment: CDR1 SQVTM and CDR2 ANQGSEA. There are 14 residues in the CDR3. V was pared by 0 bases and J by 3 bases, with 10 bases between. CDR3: CSVEERGRTDTQYF. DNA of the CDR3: TGCAGCGTTGAAGAGAGGGGAAGGACAGATACGCAGTATTTT.

This chain's CDR3 is CASSLVYTGYNEQFF. Written as DNA, the CDR3 is TGTGCCAGCAGCTTAGTTTACACCGGGTACAATGAGCAGTTCTTC. The chain links TRBV5-5 to TRBJ2-1; D uncertain. Germline-derived CDR1 and CDR2 are SGHKS and YYEKEE (reference sequence). Deletions cut 2 bases from V and 4 bases from J, with 13 bases between. The CDR3 is 15 amino acids.

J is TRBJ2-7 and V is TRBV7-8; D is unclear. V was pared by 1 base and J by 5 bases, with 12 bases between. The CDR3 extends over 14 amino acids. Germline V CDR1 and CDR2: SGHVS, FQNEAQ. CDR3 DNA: TGTGCCAGCAGCTTAGGATTAACGGTCCACGAGCAGTACTTC. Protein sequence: CASSLGLTVHEQYF.

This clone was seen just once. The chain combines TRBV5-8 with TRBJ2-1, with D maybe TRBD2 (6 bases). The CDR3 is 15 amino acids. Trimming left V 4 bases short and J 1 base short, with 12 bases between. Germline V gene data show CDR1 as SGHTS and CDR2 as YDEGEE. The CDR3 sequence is CASSLAGRSYNEQFF. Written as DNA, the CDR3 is TGTGCCAGCAGCCTTGCGGGACGGTCCTACAATGAGCAGTTCTTC.

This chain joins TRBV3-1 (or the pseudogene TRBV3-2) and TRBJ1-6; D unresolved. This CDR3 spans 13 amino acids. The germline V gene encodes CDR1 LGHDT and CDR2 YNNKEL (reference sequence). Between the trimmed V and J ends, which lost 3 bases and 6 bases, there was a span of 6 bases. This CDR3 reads CASSQGSNSPLHF. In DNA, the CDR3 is TGTGCCAGCAGCCAGGGCTCTAATTCACCCCTCCACTTT.

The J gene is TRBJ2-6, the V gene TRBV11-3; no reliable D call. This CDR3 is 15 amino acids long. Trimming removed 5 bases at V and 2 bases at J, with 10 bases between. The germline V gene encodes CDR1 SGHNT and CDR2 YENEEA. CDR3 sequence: CASSPDAAGANVLTF. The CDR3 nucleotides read TGTGCCAGCAGCCCTGATGCCGCTGGGGCCAACGTCCTGACTTTC. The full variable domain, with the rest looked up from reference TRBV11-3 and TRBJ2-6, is EAGVVQSPRYKIIEKKQPVAFWCNPISGHNTLYWYLQNLGQGPELLIRYENEEAVDDSQLPKDRFSAERLKGVDSTLKIQPAELGDSAVYLCASSPDAAGANVLTFGAGSRLTVL.

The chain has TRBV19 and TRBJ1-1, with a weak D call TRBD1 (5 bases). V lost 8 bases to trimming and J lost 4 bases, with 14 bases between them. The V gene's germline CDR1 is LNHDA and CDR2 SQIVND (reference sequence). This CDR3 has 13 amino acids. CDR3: CASGGVGSTEAFF. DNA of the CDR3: TGTGCCAGTGGAGGGGTCGGAAGCACTGAAGCTTTCTTT.

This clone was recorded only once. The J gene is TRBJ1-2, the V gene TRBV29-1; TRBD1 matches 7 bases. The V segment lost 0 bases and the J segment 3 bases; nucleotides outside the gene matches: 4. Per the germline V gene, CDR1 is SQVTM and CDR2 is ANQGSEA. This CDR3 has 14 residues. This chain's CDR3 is CSVEDPTGYYGYTF. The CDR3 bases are TGCAGCGTTGAAGACCCGACAGGGTACTATGGCTACACCTTC.

CDR3 loop: CASSIDIGDEQYF. The CDR3 DNA reads TGTGCCAGTAGTATTGACATTGGTGACGAGCAGTACTTC. This chain uses TRBV19 with TRBJ2-7, with D unresolved. V was pared by 3 bases and J by 5 bases, with 11 bases between. CDR1 is LNHDA, CDR2 SQIVND, per germline (reference sequence). CDR3 length equals 13 residues.

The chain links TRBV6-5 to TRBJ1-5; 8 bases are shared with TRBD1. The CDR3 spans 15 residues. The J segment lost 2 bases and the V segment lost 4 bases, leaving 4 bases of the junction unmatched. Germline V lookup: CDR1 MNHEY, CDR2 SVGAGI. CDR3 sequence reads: CASSSPGGGNQPQHF. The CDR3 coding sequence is TGTGCCAGCAGTTCCCCAGGGGGCGGCAATCAGCCCCAGCATTTT.

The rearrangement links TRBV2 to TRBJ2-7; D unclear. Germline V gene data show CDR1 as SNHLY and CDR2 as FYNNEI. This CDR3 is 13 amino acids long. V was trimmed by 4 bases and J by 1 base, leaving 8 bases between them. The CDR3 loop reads CASSGTASYEQYF. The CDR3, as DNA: TGTGCCAGCAGTGGGACGGCGTCCTACGAGCAGTACTTC. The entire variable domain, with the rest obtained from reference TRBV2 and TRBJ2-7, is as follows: EPEVTQTPSHQVTQMGQEVILRCVPISNHLYFYWYRQILGQKVEFLVSFYNNEISEKSEIFDDQFSVERPDGSNFTLKIRSTKLEDSAMYFCASSGTASYEQYFGPGTRLTVT.

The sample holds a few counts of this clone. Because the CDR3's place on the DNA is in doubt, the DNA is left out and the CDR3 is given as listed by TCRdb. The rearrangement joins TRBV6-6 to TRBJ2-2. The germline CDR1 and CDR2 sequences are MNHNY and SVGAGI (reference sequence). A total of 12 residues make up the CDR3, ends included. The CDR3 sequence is CASSSSAGELFF.

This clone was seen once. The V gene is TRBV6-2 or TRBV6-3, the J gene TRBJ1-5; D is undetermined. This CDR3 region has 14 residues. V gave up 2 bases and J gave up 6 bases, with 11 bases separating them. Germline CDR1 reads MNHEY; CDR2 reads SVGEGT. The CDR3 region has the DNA TGTGCCAGCAGTTACAAGGGTGGTACTCAGCCCCAGCATTTT. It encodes CASSYKGGTQPQHF.

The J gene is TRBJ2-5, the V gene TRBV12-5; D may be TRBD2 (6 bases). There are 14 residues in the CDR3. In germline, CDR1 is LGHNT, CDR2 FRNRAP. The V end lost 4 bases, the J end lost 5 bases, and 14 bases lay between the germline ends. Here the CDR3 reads CASGSRLESETQYF. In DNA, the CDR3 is TGTGCTAGTGGTTCCCGACTAGAATCGGAGACCCAGTACTTC.

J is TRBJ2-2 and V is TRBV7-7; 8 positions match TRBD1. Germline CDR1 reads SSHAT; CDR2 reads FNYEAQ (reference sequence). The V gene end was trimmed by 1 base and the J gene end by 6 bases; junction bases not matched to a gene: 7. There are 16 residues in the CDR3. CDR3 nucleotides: TGTGCCAGCAGCTTAGTTAGCGTGACAGGGGCCGGGGAGCTGTTTTTT. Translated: CASSLVSVTGAGELFF.

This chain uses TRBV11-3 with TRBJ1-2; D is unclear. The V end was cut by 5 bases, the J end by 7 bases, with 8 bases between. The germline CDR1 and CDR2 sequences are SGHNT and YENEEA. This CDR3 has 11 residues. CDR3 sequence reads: CASSAGRGYTF. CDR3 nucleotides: TGTGCCAGCAGCGCCGGGCGTGGCTACACCTTC.

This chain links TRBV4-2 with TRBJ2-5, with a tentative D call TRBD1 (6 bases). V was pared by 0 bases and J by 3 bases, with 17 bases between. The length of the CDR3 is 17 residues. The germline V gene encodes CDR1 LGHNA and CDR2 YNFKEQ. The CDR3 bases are TGTGCCAGCAGCCAAGAAAATTCCCGAGGGGGAGAAGAGACCCAGTACTTC. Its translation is CASSQENSRGGEETQYF.

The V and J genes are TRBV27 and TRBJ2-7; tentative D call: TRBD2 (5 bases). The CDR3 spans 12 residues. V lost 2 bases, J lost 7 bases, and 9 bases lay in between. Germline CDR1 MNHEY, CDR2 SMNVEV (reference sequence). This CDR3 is CASSLPRGEQYF. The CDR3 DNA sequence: TGTGCCAGCAGTTTACCTCGCGGGGAGCAGTACTTC.

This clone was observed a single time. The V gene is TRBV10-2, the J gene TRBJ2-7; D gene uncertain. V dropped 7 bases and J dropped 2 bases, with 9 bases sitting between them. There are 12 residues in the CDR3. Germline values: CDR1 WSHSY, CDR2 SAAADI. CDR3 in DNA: TGCGCCAGCATTGACCTAGCCTACGAGCAGTACTTC. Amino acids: CASIDLAYEQYF.

The CDR3 region has the DNA TGTGCCAGCAGCCAAGCGGGACAGAACTATGGCTACACCTTC. It specifies CASSQAGQNYGYTF. The chain uses TRBV14 and TRBJ1-2; 7 bases are shared with TRBD1. The CDR3 spans 14 residues. V shed 1 base and J 2 bases; nucleotides not matched to a gene: 1. Germline V gene lookup returns CDR1 SGHDN and CDR2 FVKESK.

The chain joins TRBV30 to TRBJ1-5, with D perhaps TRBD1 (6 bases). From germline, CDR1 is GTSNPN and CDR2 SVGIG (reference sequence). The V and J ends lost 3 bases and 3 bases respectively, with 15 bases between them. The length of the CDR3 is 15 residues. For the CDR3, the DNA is TGTGCCTGGAGCACAGGGCTGGGGCCCAATCAGCCCCAGCATTTT. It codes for CAWSTGLGPNQPQHF.